The 32 T cell receptor beta chains below all came from one sample that was sequenced in a study of blood T cell repertoires in COVID-19. Assay used: immunoSEQ multiplex PCR; TCRdb lists only in-frame clones, some missing. Among approximately 110,000 clones listed, 70% to 90% were seen once. Specimen: peripheral blood. The receptors derive from a woman aged 70-85 years who had recovered from COVID-19.

The chain is built from TRBV4-3 and TRBJ2-6; 9 bases map to TRBD1. Germline V gene data show CDR1 as LGHNA and CDR2 as YSLEER. The CDR3 length is 16 residues. Trimming removed 1 base from V and 2 bases from J; junction bases left unmatched: 0. The CDR3: CASSQGQGAGANVLTF. CDR3 nucleotide sequence: TGCGCCAGCAGCCAAGGACAGGGGGCTGGGGCCAACGTCCTGACTTTC.

The rearrangement uses TRBV7-8 and TRBJ1-1; 7 nucleotides line up with TRBD1. The CDR3 has 15 residues. Trimming removed 6 bases from V and 0 bases from J; junction bases left unmatched: 7. CDR1 and CDR2 from the germline V gene are SGHVS and FQNEAQ. CDR3 in amino acids: CASSLDRLMNTEAFF. DNA for the CDR3: TGTGCCAGCAGTTTGGACAGGCTCATGAACACTGAAGCTTTCTTT.

The genes are TRBV28 and TRBJ1-2; TRBD1 aligns across 7 bases. CDR1 MDHEN and CDR2 SYDVKM come from the germline V gene. The CDR3 contains 15 residues. With V trimmed by 6 bases and J by 0 bases, 7 bases remained unmatched. Written as DNA, the CDR3 is TGTGCCAGCAGACCCAGGGACAGAACTAACTATGGCTACACCTTC. It specifies CASRPRDRTNYGYTF.

The genes are TRBV5-6 and TRBJ1-2; TRBD1 matches at 7 bases. This CDR3 is built from 15 residues. The trim removed 4 bases at V and 3 bases at J, leaving 9 bases unmatched. Germline CDR1 and CDR2: SGHDT and YYEEEE. CDR3 residues: CASSPGQEKDYGYTF. The DNA of the CDR3 is TGTGCCAGCAGCCCCGGACAGGAGAAAGACTATGGCTACACCTTC.

A few counts support this clone. The chain couples TRBV14 to TRBJ2-7, with 16 bases that match TRBD2. CDR1 is SGHDN, CDR2 FVKESK, per germline. The length of the CDR3 is 19 residues. Trimming removed 3 bases from V and 1 base from J; junction bases left unmatched: 9. CDR3 DNA: TGTGCCAGCAGCCACGTCCCGGGACTAGCGGGGGGGGTGTCCTACGAGCAGTACTTC. Translating it yields CASSHVPGLAGGVSYEQYF.

The V gene is TRBV4-3, the J gene TRBJ1-4; no definite D call. V lost 1 base to trimming and J lost 8 bases, with 14 bases between them. CDR3 length: 15 amino acids. Per germline, CDR1 LGHNA and CDR2 YSLEER. CDR3 in amino acids: CASSQGVPAGEKLFF. Here the CDR3 DNA reads TGCGCCAGCAGCCAAGGGGTGCCAGCGGGAGAAAAACTGTTTTTT.

The rearrangement links TRBV27 to TRBJ2-1; D may be TRBD1 (5 bases). V lost 2 bases and J 13 bases, leaving 18 bases between the germline ends. Germline assignment: CDR1 MNHEY and CDR2 SMNVEV (reference sequence). The CDR3 contains 14 residues. As DNA, the CDR3 is TGTGCCAGCAGTTTACTCTTTGGGGCGCGTCCCCAGTTCTTC. Translation: CASSLLFGARPQFF.

There are a few counts of this clone. This sequence joins TRBV18 and TRBJ2-7; possibly TRBD1 for D (5 bases). The CDR3 has 15 residues. Per germline, CDR1 KGHSH and CDR2 LQKENI. Trimming cost V 2 bases and J 0 bases, with 11 bases left between them. The CDR3 DNA sequence: TGTGCCAGCTCACCAACCGACAGCTTCTCCTACGAGCAGTACTTC. Translated, it gives CASSPTDSFSYEQYF. The entire variable domain, with the rest obtained from reference TRBV18 and TRBJ2-7, is as follows: NAGVMQNPRHLVRRRGQEARLRCSPMKGHSHVYWYRQLPEEGLKFMVYLQKENIIDESGMPKERFSAEFPKEGPSILRIQQVVRGDSAAYFCASSPTDSFSYEQYFGPGTRLTVT.

This sequence joins TRBV27 and TRBJ2-7; 9 bases are a match to TRBD1. Germline V gene sequence: CDR1 MNHEY, CDR2 SMNVEV (reference sequence). The CDR3 extends over 14 amino acids. Losses at the gene ends were 4 bases for V and 4 bases for J; bases not matched to a gene: 5. CDR3: CASSSGQGVYEQYF. Here the CDR3 DNA reads TGTGCCAGCAGTTCGGGACAGGGCGTGTACGAGCAGTACTTC.

This chain connects TRBV5-6 to TRBJ1-6, with D unresolved. Germline V gene lookup returns CDR1 SGHDT and CDR2 YYEEEE. This CDR3 is 13 amino acids long. The V end was cut by 0 bases, the J end by 7 bases, with 5 bases between. The CDR3 here is CASSLGENSPLHF. CDR3 DNA: TGTGCCAGCAGCTTGGGCGAGAATTCACCCCTCCACTTT.

This clone has a handful of counts. The gene calls are TRBV19 and TRBJ2-5; TRBD1 matches 7 bases. The J segment lost 4 bases and the V segment lost 5 bases, leaving 4 bases of the junction unmatched. CDR3 length: 13 residues. Per germline, CDR1 LNHDA and CDR2 SQIVND (reference sequence). CDR3 nucleotides: TGTGCCAGTAGTTACTCAGGGGGAGAGACCCAGTACTTC. Translated, it gives CASSYSGGETQYF.

This chain connects TRBV4-1 to TRBJ2-5, with 9 bases that match TRBD1. With 4 bases clipped from V and 4 bases from J, the junction kept 7 bases outside the gene matches. Germline V CDR1 and CDR2: MGHRA, YSYEKL. This CDR3 contains 15 residues. As DNA, the CDR3 is TGCGCCAGCAGCCGCCAGGGACAGGGAGGAGAGACCCAGTACTTC. Translating gives CASSRQGQGGETQYF.

V usage is TRBV7-2 and J usage is TRBJ2-1; the D is unclear. CDR1 is SGHTA, CDR2 FQGNSA, per germline. V was shortened by 1 base and J by 5 bases, with 9 bases between the two germline ends. This CDR3 is built from 14 residues. CDR3 sequence: CASSLVGKDNEQFF. The DNA for the CDR3 is TGTGCCAGCAGCTTAGTGGGCAAAGACAATGAGCAGTTCTTC. The full variable domain, in which reference TRBV7-2 and TRBJ2-1 provide the parts outside the CDR3, is GAGVSQSPSNKVTEKGKDVELRCDPISGHTALYWYRQSLGQGLEFLIYFQGNSAPDKSGLPSDRFSAERTGGSVSTLTIQRTQQEDSAVYLCASSLVGKDNEQFFGPGTRLTVL.

The chain carries TRBV5-1 and TRBJ2-5; D may be TRBD1 (6 bases). The CDR3 contains 15 residues. Germline V gene data show CDR1 as SGHRS and CDR2 as YFSETQ. Trimming cost V 1 base and J 5 bases, with 15 bases left between them. For the CDR3, the DNA is TGCGCCAGCAGCTTGTCAGGGGTACTGGAGGAGACCCAGTACTTC. Amino acid sequence: CASSLSGVLEETQYF.

This chain connects TRBV21-1 to TRBJ1-1; TRBD1 is the table's D call and was not checked against the DNA. TRBV21-1 is described as a pseudogene. The CDR3 contains 20 residues. CDR3: CASSKGSRQFLLAGNTEAFF. In nucleotides, the CDR3 is TGTGCCAGCAGCAAAGGGTCCCGACAGTTCCTCTTGGCTGGAAACACTGAAGCTTTCTTT.

In its sample, this clone was seen a few times. The chain is built from TRBV5-6 and TRBJ1-5, with D unresolved. The CDR3 is 12 residues long. The V and J ends lost 1 base and 6 bases respectively, with 5 bases between them. The germline V gene encodes CDR1 SGHDT and CDR2 YYEEEE. The CDR3 bases are TGTGCCAGCAGCTTGCGCGCTCAGCCCCAGCATTTT. Translating it yields CASSLRAQPQHF.

The rearrangement joins TRBV14 to TRBJ2-3, with 7 bases aligning to TRBD1. V lost 1 base to trimming and J lost 1 base; unmatched junction nucleotides: 11. Germline V gene data show CDR1 as SGHDN and CDR2 as FVKESK. CDR3 length: 18 amino acids. The CDR3 loop reads CASSQGRRQGLRTDTQYF. In DNA, the CDR3 is TGTGCCAGCAGCCAAGGCAGGCGACAGGGCCTTCGCACAGATACGCAGTATTTT. Based on the CDR3 plus reference TRBV14 and TRBJ2-3, the full variable domain is EAGVTQFPSHSVIEKGQTVTLRCDPISGHDNLYWYRRVMGKEIKFLLHFVKESKQDESGMPNNRFLAERTGGTYSTLKVQPAELEDSGVYFCASSQGRRQGLRTDTQYFGPGTRLTVL.

The gene calls are TRBV6-6 and TRBJ2-5; D uncertain. CDR1 is MNHNY, CDR2 SVGAGI, per germline (reference sequence). CDR3 length: 15 amino acids. Trimming removed 2 bases at V and 0 bases at J, with 10 bases between. CDR3 sequence: CASSYKTPYQETQYF. The CDR3 coding sequence is TGTGCCAGCAGTTACAAGACTCCGTACCAAGAGACCCAGTACTTC.

The chain combines TRBV7-9 with TRBJ1-3; tentative D call: TRBD1 (6 bases). Trimming removed 5 bases at V and 4 bases at J, with 12 bases between. The CDR3 covers 14 residues. Germline CDR1 reads SEHNR; CDR2 reads FQNEAQ (reference sequence). This chain's CDR3 is CASSVRDIGNTIYF. In nucleotides, the CDR3 is TGTGCCAGCAGCGTCCGGGACATCGGAAACACCATATATTTT.

The chain carries TRBV6-5 and TRBJ1-5, with D tentatively TRBD1 (5 bases). V dropped 10 bases and J dropped 9 bases, with 16 bases sitting between them. The germline V gene encodes CDR1 MNHEY and CDR2 SVGAGI. The CDR3 spans 12 residues. As DNA, the CDR3 is TGTGCCACCGGTAGGGGCTCGAGGCCCCAGCATTTT. It yields the protein CATGRGSRPQHF.

The sample holds one count of this clone. The chain recombines TRBV4-1 with TRBJ1-1, with 10 bases lining up with TRBD1. Losses at the gene ends were 6 bases for V and 4 bases for J; bases not matched to a gene: 11. Germline CDR1 MGHRA, CDR2 YSYEKL. The CDR3 length is 16 residues. CDR3 coding DNA: TGCGCCAGCAGGGAGATGACAGGGGGCATCGGCACTGAAGCTTTCTTT. Translating gives CASREMTGGIGTEAFF.

The genes are TRBV28 and TRBJ2-7; maybe TRBD1 (6 bases). This CDR3 contains 15 residues. The ends were cut back, 8 bases at V and 6 bases at J, with 23 bases in the middle. Germline assignment: CDR1 MDHEN and CDR2 SYDVKM. The CDR3, as DNA: TGTGCCAGCGGAAATCCACAGGGATTGGGGGCCGAGCAGTACTTC. As protein: CASGNPQGLGAEQYF.

This clone was seen a single time. The chain recombines TRBV7-9 with TRBJ2-3; 12 positions agree with TRBD2. J lost 4 bases, V lost 11 bases, and 4 bases had no gene match. Looked up from germline, CDR1 is SEHNR and CDR2 is FQNEAQ (reference sequence). The CDR3 length is 13 residues. CDR3 residues: CAGRLAGADTQYF. The CDR3 DNA reads TGTGCCGGAAGACTAGCGGGAGCAGATACGCAGTATTTT.

This clone was seen repeatedly, ten times or more. V is TRBV6-5 and J is TRBJ2-1; tentatively, D is TRBD2 (6 bases). The CDR3 loop spans 15 amino acids. Trimming took 8 bases from V and 5 from J, leaving 19 bases between them. The germline V gene has CDR1 MNHEY and CDR2 SVGAGI. Here the CDR3 DNA reads TGTGCCAGCGGGGCTCTTGCGGGGCTCGACAATGAGCAGTTCTTC. Its protein is CASGALAGLDNEQFF.

The genes are TRBV14 and TRBJ2-1, with 7 bases lining up with TRBD1. Losses at the gene ends were 8 bases for V and 6 bases for J; bases not matched to a gene: 4. CDR1 SGHDN and CDR2 FVKESK come from the germline V gene. The CDR3 has 12 amino acids. The CDR3 here is CASGPGGNEQFF. The CDR3 DNA reads as TGTGCCAGCGGTCCAGGGGGCAATGAGCAGTTCTTC.

The V gene is TRBV3-1 (or the pseudogene TRBV3-2), the J gene TRBJ1-1; no reliable D call. V lost 3 bases to trimming and J lost 0 bases, with 8 bases between them. Germline assignment: CDR1 LGHDT and CDR2 YNNKEL (reference sequence). CDR3 size: 14 residues. The CDR3 protein is CASSQRDLNTEAFF. In DNA form, the CDR3 reads TGTGCCAGCAGCCAGCGGGATTTGAACACTGAAGCTTTCTTT.

V gene TRBV29-1 combines with J gene TRBJ2-5, with 7 bases fitting TRBD1. Germline loops: CDR1 SQVTM, CDR2 ANQGSEA. This CDR3 is 14 amino acids long. The ends lost 3 bases at V and 5 bases at J; junction bases unmatched: 9. CDR3 residues: CSVDRQGLRETQYF. Here the CDR3 DNA reads TGCAGCGTTGATAGACAGGGCCTAAGGGAGACCCAGTACTTC.

The V and J genes are TRBV5-1 and TRBJ2-5, with 7 bases that match TRBD1. CDR1 SGHRS and CDR2 YFSETQ come from the germline V gene. V lost 6 bases and J lost 3; bases outside the gene matches: 8. This CDR3 is built from 14 residues. Here the CDR3 reads CASKGQLAEETQYF. CDR3 bases: TGCGCCAGCAAGGGACAGCTCGCGGAAGAGACCCAGTACTTC.

This clone showed up just a few times. This chain links TRBV30 with TRBJ1-4; D is unresolved. The CDR3 spans 11 residues. Trimming stripped 1 base from V and 9 bases from J, with 6 bases between. Germline V gene lookup returns CDR1 GTSNPN and CDR2 SVGIG (reference sequence). The CDR3 here is CAWSASKKLFF. CDR3 coding DNA: TGTGCCTGGAGTGCATCAAAAAAACTGTTTTTT.

The chain joins TRBV7-3 to TRBJ2-7; 10 bases agree with TRBD1. The CDR3 has 13 residues. Germline trimming cut 2 bases from V and 7 bases from J; bases unmatched to any gene: 2. CDR1 is SGHTA and CDR2 is FQGTGA in the germline V gene. In DNA, the CDR3 is TGTGCCAGCAGCTTAGACAGGGGGCAGGAGCAGTACTTC. Residues: CASSLDRGQEQYF.

The CDR3 loop is CASSRTGRNEQYF. CDR3 nucleotides: TGTGCCAGCTCCCGGACAGGGAGGAACGAGCAGTACTTC. The chain couples TRBV7-2 to TRBJ2-7; 8 nucleotides line up with TRBD1. Germline V gives CDR1 SGHTA, CDR2 FQGNSA. J gave up 5 bases and V 8 bases, and 8 bases lay outside the gene matches. This CDR3 is built from 13 residues.

The chain uses TRBV5-1 and TRBJ2-1; a weak D match, TRBD2 (6 bases). The CDR3 runs to 14 residues. V was trimmed by 0 bases and J by 4 bases, leaving 8 bases between them. CDR1 and CDR2 (germline): SGHRS, YFSETQ. In nucleotides, the CDR3 is TGCGCCAGCAGCTTGGGAAGCGGGTACAATGAGCAGTTCTTC. This translates into CASSLGSGYNEQFF.